Below, 22 T cell receptor beta chains from the same sample are listed, as sequenced in a study of technical replicates of blood from a few donors. Measured with immunoSEQ multiplex PCR; TCRdb has only the in-frame clones, and not every one. The sample holds approximately 100,000 clones, 90% to 97% seen once. Sequenced material: T cells isolated from PBMCs. These receptors were taken from a human donor in good health.

This clone was counted a single time. The chain is built from TRBV10-3 and TRBJ2-7; 13 bases agree with TRBD2. The CDR3 sequence is 14 residues long. Trimming at V came to 7 bases and at J to 5 bases, leaving 5 bases not matched to a gene. Germline V CDR1 and CDR2: ENHRY, SYGVKD. In DNA, the CDR3 is TGTGCCATCAAAGAGACTAGCGGGGGGAACGAGCAGTACTTC. It yields the protein CAIKETSGGNEQYF.

The rearrangement joins TRBV10-3 to TRBJ2-7; D ambiguous. The CDR3 loop spans 12 amino acids. Trimming removed 10 bases at V and 3 bases at J, with 13 bases between. The germline CDR1 and CDR2 sequences are ENHRY and SYGVKD. The CDR3: CASAPSNYEQYF. The CDR3 DNA follows: TGTGCCAGCGCCCCGTCCAACTACGAGCAGTACTTC.

The chain carries TRBV4-2 and TRBJ2-1; possibly TRBD2 for D (5 bases). In germline, CDR1 is LGHNA, CDR2 YNFKEQ. Trimming removed 5 bases at V and 0 bases at J, with 11 bases between. This CDR3 comprises 15 residues. CDR3 coding DNA: TGTGCCAGCAGCAGGCCGGGGTCCTCCTACAATGAGCAGTTCTTC. It yields the protein CASSRPGSSYNEQFF.

This clone was seen a few times. The V and J genes are TRBV4-1 and TRBJ2-7, with a possible D match to TRBD2 (6 bases). V was cut by 3 bases and J by 7 bases, with 13 bases left in between. This CDR3 comprises 13 residues. CDR1 MGHRA and CDR2 YSYEKL come from the germline V gene. The DNA for the CDR3 is TGCGCCAGCAGCCAGAGCGGGTCCTGGGAGCAGTACTTC. Encoded protein: CASSQSGSWEQYF.

The rearrangement links TRBV11-1 to TRBJ2-1, with TRBD2 as a possible D gene (7 bases). The CDR3 spans 16 residues. V dropped 1 base and J dropped 7 bases, with 17 bases sitting between them. CDR1 SGHAT and CDR2 FQDESV come from the germline V gene (reference sequence). The CDR3 DNA reads TGTGCCAGCAGCTTAGTAGGGGGGGGCCTTGGGAATGAGCAGTTCTTC. This sequence encodes CASSLVGGGLGNEQFF.

The chain employs TRBV4-2 and TRBJ2-3, with D unclear. CDR1 is LGHNA and CDR2 is YNFKEQ in the germline V gene. V was cut by 1 base and J by 4 bases, with 6 bases left in between. This CDR3 has 13 amino acids. This CDR3 reads CASSQGSADTQYF. CDR3 DNA sequence: TGTGCCAGCAGCCAAGGTTCGGCAGATACGCAGTATTTT.

The chain has TRBV11-2 and TRBJ2-5; 7 positions agree with TRBD2. Germline V gene lookup returns CDR1 SGHAT and CDR2 FQNNGV. The CDR3 spans 15 residues. V lost 1 base to trimming and J lost 4 bases; unmatched junction nucleotides: 6. The CDR3 sequence: CASSLGAGRAETQYF. The CDR3 nucleotides are TGTGCCAGCAGCTTAGGGGCAGGGAGGGCAGAGACCCAGTACTTC.

This clone has only one observation. The V and J genes are TRBV27 and TRBJ2-7, with a possible D match to TRBD2 (6 bases). The CDR3 consists of 12 residues. V lost 9 bases, J lost 4 bases, and 13 bases lay in between. Germline CDR1 and CDR2: MNHEY and SMNVEV (reference sequence). CDR3 amino acids: CASGPGAYEQYF. CDR3 in DNA: TGTGCCAGTGGACCGGGAGCGTACGAGCAGTACTTC.

The chain joins TRBV21-1 to TRBJ1-5; the table's D call of TRBD1 was not tested on the DNA. TRBV21-1 is listed as a pseudogene. This CDR3 spans 13 amino acids. The CDR3 loop reads CASSSGAYQPQHF. CDR3 coding DNA: TGTGCCAGCTCCTCAGGGGCCTATCAGCCCCAGCATTTT.

The chain links TRBV28 to TRBJ2-7; a possible D gene is TRBD1 (5 bases). CDR3 size: 14 residues. Germline V gene lookup returns CDR1 MDHEN and CDR2 SYDVKM. The V gene lost 9 bases and the J gene lost 0 bases, with 15 bases spanning the gap. The CDR3 loop reads CASYNPQGSYEQYF. CDR3 DNA sequence: TGTGCCAGTTACAATCCGCAGGGCTCCTACGAGCAGTACTTC.

V usage is TRBV29-1 and J usage is TRBJ1-2; D remains ambiguous. V lost 3 bases, J lost 2 bases, and 10 bases lay in between. The CDR3 totals 13 residues. Germline lookup yields CDR1 SQVTM and CDR2 ANQGSEA. DNA of the CDR3: TGCAGCGTTGACAGACGGGGAAACTATGGCTACACCTTC. Its translation is CSVDRRGNYGYTF. Full variable domain (rest looked up from reference TRBV29-1 and TRBJ1-2): SAVISQKPSRDICQRGTSLTIQCQVDSQVTMMFWYRQQPGQSLTLIATANQGSEATYESGFVIDKFPISRPNLTFSTLTVSNMSPEDSSIYLCSVDRRGNYGYTFGSGTRLTVV.

This rearrangement joins TRBV5-1 to TRBJ2-7; 8 nucleotides agree with TRBD1. Germline CDR1 and CDR2: SGHRS and YFSETQ. The CDR3 runs to 15 residues. The V segment lost 1 base and the J segment 4 bases; nucleotides outside the gene matches: 7. The CDR3 sequence is CASSLTGQVFYEQYF. In DNA, the CDR3 is TGCGCCAGCAGCTTGACGGGACAGGTTTTTTACGAGCAGTACTTC.

V and J are TRBV5-6 and TRBJ1-2, with no clear D. The germline V gene encodes CDR1 SGHDT and CDR2 YYEEEE. Trimming removed 0 bases at V and 8 bases at J, with 14 bases between. CDR3 length equals 14 residues. This CDR3 reads CASSLAGKVYGYTF. CDR3 sequence (DNA): TGTGCCAGCAGCTTGGCCGGGAAAGTGTACGGCTACACCTTC. Together with reference TRBV5-6 and TRBJ1-2, the CDR3 gives the full variable domain: DAGVTQSPTHLIKTRGQQVTLRCSPKSGHDTVSWYQQALGQGPQFIFQYYEEEERQRGNFPDRFSGHQFPNYSSELNVNALLLGDSALYLCASSLAGKVYGYTFGSGTRLTVV.

The rearrangement joins TRBV5-1 to TRBJ2-2, with D tentatively TRBD1 (5 bases). The V end lost 2 bases, the J end lost 6 bases, and 11 bases lay between the germline ends. CDR1 is SGHRS, CDR2 YFSETQ, per germline. The CDR3 runs to 14 residues. CDR3 amino acids: CASSFGQGAGELFF. The CDR3 DNA is TGCGCCAGCAGCTTTGGGCAGGGTGCCGGGGAGCTGTTTTTT.

This clone was counted a single time. The genes are TRBV5-1 and TRBJ2-7; possible D gene TRBD2, 6 bases. The V end was cut by 1 base, the J end by 4 bases, with 21 bases between. Per germline, CDR1 SGHRS and CDR2 YFSETQ. The CDR3 has 17 residues. The CDR3 sequence: CASSLNTRLRRGYEQYF. The CDR3 bases are TGCGCCAGCAGCTTGAATACACGCTTGAGGCGGGGATACGAGCAGTACTTC.

This clone came up a few times. The chain has TRBV11-2 and TRBJ2-7; the match to TRBD1 covers 7 bases. The V segment lost 0 bases and the J segment 2 bases; nucleotides outside the gene matches: 4. This CDR3 comprises 15 residues. Germline lookup yields CDR1 SGHAT and CDR2 FQNNGV. This CDR3 reads CASSLDPGQPYEQYF. CDR3 bases: TGTGCCAGCAGCTTAGATCCGGGACAGCCCTACGAGCAGTACTTC. Full variable domain (outside the CDR3, taken from reference TRBV11-2 and TRBJ2-7): EAGVAQSPRYKIIEKRQSVAFWCNPISGHATLYWYQQILGQGPKLLIQFQNNGVVDDSQLPKDRFSAERLKGVDSTLKIQPAKLEDSAVYLCASSLDPGQPYEQYFGPGTRLTVT.

The V and J genes are TRBV4-2 and TRBJ2-1; weak D call: TRBD1 (7 bases). Trimming pared 4 bases from V and 3 bases from J, leaving 16 bases between. The CDR3 is 16 amino acids. CDR1 and CDR2 from the germline V gene are LGHNA and YNFKEQ. CDR3 coding DNA: TGTGCCAGCAGCCCAGACCGACAGGGAGGCTACAATGAGCAGTTCTTC. Its protein is CASSPDRQGGYNEQFF.

V gene TRBV5-6 combines with J gene TRBJ2-2, with D possibly matching TRBD2 (5 bases). With 1 base removed from V and 6 bases from J, the gap between germline ends came to 7 bases. The CDR3 has 13 residues. The germline V gene encodes CDR1 SGHDT and CDR2 YYEEEE. The CDR3 nucleotides read TGTGCCAGCAGCTTGCGAGGGTCCGGGGAGCTGTTTTTT. As protein: CASSLRGSGELFF.

The V call is TRBV18, the J call TRBJ1-1, with D perhaps matching TRBD1 (5 bases). V was shortened by 3 bases and J by 1 base, with 12 bases between the two germline ends. The CDR3 loop spans 15 amino acids. Germline V gene sequence: CDR1 KGHSH, CDR2 LQKENI. The CDR3 protein is CASSPVTRANTEAFF. In nucleotides, the CDR3 is TGTGCCAGCTCACCGGTAACCAGGGCGAACACTGAAGCTTTCTTT.

This chain connects TRBV27 to TRBJ2-2, with D uncertain. The germline CDR1 and CDR2 sequences are MNHEY and SMNVEV (reference sequence). Trimming shortened V by 7 bases and J by 2 bases, and 14 bases separated the two germline ends. This CDR3 contains 15 residues. Written as DNA, the CDR3 is TGTGCCAGCACCGACCTAAGACTTAACACCGGGGAGCTGTTTTTT. It codes for CASTDLRLNTGELFF.

V gene TRBV19 combines with J gene TRBJ2-7; TRBD2 agrees at 7 bases. The V gene's germline CDR1 is LNHDA and CDR2 SQIVND (reference sequence). This CDR3 has 14 amino acids. V trimming: 5 bases; J trimming: 3 bases; junction bases outside the gene matches: 7. The CDR3 sequence is CASSPPGGHYEQYF. CDR3 DNA sequence: TGTGCCAGTAGTCCCCCGGGGGGTCACTACGAGCAGTACTTC.

This clone was seen once. The chain recombines TRBV7-9 with TRBJ2-1; 10 bases agree with TRBD2. Trimming at V came to 1 base and at J to 5 bases, leaving 2 bases not matched to a gene. Germline CDR1 reads SEHNR; CDR2 reads FQNEAQ (reference sequence). This CDR3 has 15 amino acids. The DNA for the CDR3 is TGTGCCAGCAGCTTAGGGACTAGCGGCCACAATGAGCAGTTCTTC. As protein: CASSLGTSGHNEQFF.